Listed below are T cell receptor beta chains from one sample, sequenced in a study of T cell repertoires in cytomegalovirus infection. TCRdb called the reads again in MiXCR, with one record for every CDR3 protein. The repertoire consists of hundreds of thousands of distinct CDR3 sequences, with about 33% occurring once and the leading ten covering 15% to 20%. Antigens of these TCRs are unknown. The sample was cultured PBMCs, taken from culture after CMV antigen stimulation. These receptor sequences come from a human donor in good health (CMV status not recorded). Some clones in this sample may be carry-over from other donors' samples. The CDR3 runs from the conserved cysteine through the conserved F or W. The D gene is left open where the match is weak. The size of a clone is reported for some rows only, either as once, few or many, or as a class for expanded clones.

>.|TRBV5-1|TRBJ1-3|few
TGCGCCAGCAGCTTTGACAGACTCTCTGGAAACACCATATATTTT
CASSFDRLSGNTIYF
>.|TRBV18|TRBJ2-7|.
TGTGCCAGCTCGACCGGGGGGCTAAACTCCTACGAGCAGTACTTC
CASSTGGLNSYEQYF
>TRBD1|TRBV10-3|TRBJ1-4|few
TGTGCCATCAGACCCGGGACAGGGAACGGGGATGAAAAACTGTTTTTT
CAIRPGTGNGDEKLFF
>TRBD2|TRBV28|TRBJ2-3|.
TGTGCCAGCAGTCTTGCCAACACCGGGACTAGCGGGGCAGATACGCAGTATTTT
CASSLANTGTSGADTQYF
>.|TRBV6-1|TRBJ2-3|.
TGTGCCAGCAGTCGGGGCCGAGAGGGATTAATCTCAAGAGATACGCAGTATTTT
CASSRGREGLISRDTQYF
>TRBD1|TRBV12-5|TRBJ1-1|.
TGTGCTAGTGGGCCTCAGGGGGACACTGAAGCTTTCTTT
CASGPQGDTEAFF
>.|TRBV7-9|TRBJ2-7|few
TGTGCCAGCAGCTTAGAGGGGGGATCAGCCGTCAAGCAGTACTTC
CASSLEGGSAVKQYF
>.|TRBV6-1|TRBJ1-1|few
TGTGCCAGCGACTTTGGGGGGGCGAACACTGAAGCTTTCTTT
CASDFGGANTEAFF
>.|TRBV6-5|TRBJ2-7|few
TGTGCCAGCAGTTACCAATGGAACTACGAGCAGTACTTC
CASSYQWNYEQYF
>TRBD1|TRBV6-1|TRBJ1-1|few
TGTGCCAGCAGTGACAGGGACAGACTGAACACTGAAGCTTTCTTT
CASSDRDRLNTEAFF
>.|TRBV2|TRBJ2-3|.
TGTGCCAGCCGGAACAGGTACCTTCAGGCAGATACGCAGTATTTT
CASRNRYLQADTQYF
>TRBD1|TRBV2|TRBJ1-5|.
TGTGCCAGCAGGAGGGGACAGGGGGTGAATCAGCCCCAGCATTTT
CASRRGQGVNQPQHF
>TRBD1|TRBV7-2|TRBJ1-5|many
TGTGCCAGCAGCCTACAGGGGTTAAACAATCAGCCCCAGCATTTT
CASSLQGLNNQPQHF
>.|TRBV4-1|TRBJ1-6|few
TGCGCCAGCAGAACAGCCGCCGCAGCCTCCTATAATTCACCCCTCCACTTT
CASRTAAAASYNSPLHF
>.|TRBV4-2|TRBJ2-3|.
TGTGCCAGCAGCCAAGGGCGACTAGGGCCTACTCTAGATACGCAGTATTTT
CASSQGRLGPTLDTQYF
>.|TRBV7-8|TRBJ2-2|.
TGTGCCAGCAGCCTCCCTAAATGGGTTGGCGGGGAGCTGTTTTTT
CASSLPKWVGGELFF
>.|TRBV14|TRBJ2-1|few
TGTGCCAGCAGCCAAGAGGGGGGGGGCCTGTTCTTC
CASSQEGGGLFF
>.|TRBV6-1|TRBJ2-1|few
TGTGCCAGCAGCTCGGCAGGGTGGAATGAGCAGTTCTTC
CASSSAGWNEQFF
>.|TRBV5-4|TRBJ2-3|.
TGTGCCAGCAGCCAACCTGGGAGCACAGATACGCAGTATTTT
CASSQPGSTDTQYF
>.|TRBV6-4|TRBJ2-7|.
TGTGCCAGCCCTAGCCCCAGGACAGTTACCTACGAGCAGTACTTC
CASPSPRTVTYEQYF
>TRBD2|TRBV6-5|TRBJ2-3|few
TGTGCCAGCAGTTACCTGGGGACTAGCGGGAGTTACACAGATACGCAGTATTTT
CASSYLGTSGSYTDTQYF
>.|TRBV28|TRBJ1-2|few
TGTGCCAGCAGCCATCCCCGACGGACCACTAACTATGGCTACACCTTC
CASSHPRRTTNYGYTF
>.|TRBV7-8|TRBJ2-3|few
TGTGCCAGCAGCGGTCTGTCTGGCAGGTCAGATACGCAGTATTTT
CASSGLSGRSDTQYF
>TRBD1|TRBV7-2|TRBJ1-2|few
TGTGCCAGCAGCCCCTGGACAGGGGACTATGGCTACACCTTC
CASSPWTGDYGYTF
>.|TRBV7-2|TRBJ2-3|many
TGTGCCAGCAGCCAGGACTTCACAGATACGCAGTATTTT
CASSQDFTDTQYF
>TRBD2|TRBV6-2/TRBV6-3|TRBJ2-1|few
TGTGCCAGCAGGTTGACTAGCGGGGGGGCCTATGAGCAGTTCTTC
CASRLTSGGAYEQFF
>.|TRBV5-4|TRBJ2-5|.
TGTGCCAGCAGCTTGGATCCGCTGGATCAAGAGACCCAGTACTTC
CASSLDPLDQETQYF
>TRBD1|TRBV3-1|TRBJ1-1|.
TGTGCCAGCAGCCGACAGGGAGAGGCTGAAGCTTTCTTT
CASSRQGEAEAFF
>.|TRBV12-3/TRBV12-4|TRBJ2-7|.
TGTGCCAGCAGCTTCGCGGCGGGGAGCTCCTACGAGCAGTACTTC
CASSFAAGSSYEQYF
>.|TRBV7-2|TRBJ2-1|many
TGTGCCAGCACCAACACATACTACAATGAGCAGTTCTTC
CASTNTYYNEQFF
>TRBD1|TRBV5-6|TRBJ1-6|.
TGTGCCAGCGCCGGGACAGGGCTCGATAATTCACCCCTCCACTTT
CASAGTGLDNSPLHF
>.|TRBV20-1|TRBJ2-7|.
TGCAGTGCTATTGGAATAGCCGCCTACGAGCAGTACTTC
CSAIGIAAYEQYF
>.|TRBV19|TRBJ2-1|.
TGTGCCAGTAGTTCGCCCACGGGGGTCTCCTACAATGAGCAGTTCTTC
CASSSPTGVSYNEQFF
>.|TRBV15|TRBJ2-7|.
TGTGCCACCAGCGGGCTAGCGTCTTACGAGCAGTACTTC
CATSGLASYEQYF
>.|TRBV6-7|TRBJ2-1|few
TGTGCCAGCAATGTAGGGCCTTACAATGAGCAGTTCTTC
CASNVGPYNEQFF